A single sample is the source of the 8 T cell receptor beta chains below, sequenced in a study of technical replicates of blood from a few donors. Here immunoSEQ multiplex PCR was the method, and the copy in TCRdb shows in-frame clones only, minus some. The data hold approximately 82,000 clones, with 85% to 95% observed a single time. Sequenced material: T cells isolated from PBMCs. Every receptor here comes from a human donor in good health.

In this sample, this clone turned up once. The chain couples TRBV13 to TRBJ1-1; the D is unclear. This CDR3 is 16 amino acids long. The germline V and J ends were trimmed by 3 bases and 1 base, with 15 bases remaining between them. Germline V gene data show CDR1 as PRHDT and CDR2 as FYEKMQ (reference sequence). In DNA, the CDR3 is TGTGCCAGCAGCTTCCTCATAGGCCTAGGGAACACTGAAGCTTTCTTT. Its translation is CASSFLIGLGNTEAFF.

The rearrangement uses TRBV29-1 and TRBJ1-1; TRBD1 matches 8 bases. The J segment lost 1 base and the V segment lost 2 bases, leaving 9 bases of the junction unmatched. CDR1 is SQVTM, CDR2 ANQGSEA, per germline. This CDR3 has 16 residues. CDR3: CSVEQPGQEENTEAFF. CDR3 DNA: TGCAGCGTTGAACAACCGGGACAGGAGGAGAACACTGAAGCTTTCTTT. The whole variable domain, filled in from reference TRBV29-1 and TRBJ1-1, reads SAVISQKPSRDICQRGTSLTIQCQVDSQVTMMFWYRQQPGQSLTLIATANQGSEATYESGFVIDKFPISRPNLTFSTLTVSNMSPEDSSIYLCSVEQPGQEENTEAFFGQGTRLTVV.

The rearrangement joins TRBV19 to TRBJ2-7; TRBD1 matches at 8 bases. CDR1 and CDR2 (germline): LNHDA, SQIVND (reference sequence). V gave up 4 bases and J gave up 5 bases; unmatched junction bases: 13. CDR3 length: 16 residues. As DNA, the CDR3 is TGTGCCAGTAGTACCACTCGGCAGGACAGGGATAACGAGCAGTACTTC. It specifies CASSTTRQDRDNEQYF.

The CDR3 here is CAWSVRGSLAKNIQYF. CDR3 coding DNA: TGTGCCTGGAGTGTACGGGGAAGCTTAGCCAAAAACATTCAGTACTTC. This sequence joins TRBV30 and TRBJ2-4, with a tentative D call TRBD2 (5 bases). V was shortened by 0 bases and J by 0 bases, with 12 bases between the two germline ends. This CDR3 has 16 residues. Germline V gene data show CDR1 as GTSNPN and CDR2 as SVGIG (reference sequence).

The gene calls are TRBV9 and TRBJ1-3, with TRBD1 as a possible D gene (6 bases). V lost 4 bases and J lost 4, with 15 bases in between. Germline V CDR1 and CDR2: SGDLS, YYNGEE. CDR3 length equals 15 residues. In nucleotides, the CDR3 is TGTGCCAGCAGCCGCGGGGGGCTCGACGGAAACACCATATATTTT. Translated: CASSRGGLDGNTIYF.

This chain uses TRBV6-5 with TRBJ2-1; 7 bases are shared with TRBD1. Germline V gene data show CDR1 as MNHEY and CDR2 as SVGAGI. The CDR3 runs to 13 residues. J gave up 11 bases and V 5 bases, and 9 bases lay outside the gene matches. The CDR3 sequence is CASSPIGTEQQFF. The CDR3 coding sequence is TGTGCCAGCAGTCCTATAGGGACAGAACAGCAGTTCTTC.

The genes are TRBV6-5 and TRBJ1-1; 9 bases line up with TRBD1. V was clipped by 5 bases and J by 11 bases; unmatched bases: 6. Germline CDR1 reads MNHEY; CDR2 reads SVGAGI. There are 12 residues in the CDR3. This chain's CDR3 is CASSKRTGAAFF. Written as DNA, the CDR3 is TGTGCCAGCAGTAAAAGGACAGGGGCGGCTTTCTTT.

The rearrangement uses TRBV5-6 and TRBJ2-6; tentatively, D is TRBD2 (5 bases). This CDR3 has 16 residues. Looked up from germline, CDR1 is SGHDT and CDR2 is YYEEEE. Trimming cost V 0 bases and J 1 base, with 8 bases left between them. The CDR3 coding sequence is TGTGCCAGCAGCTTGGAGTCGGGGTCTGGGGCCAACGTCCTGACTTTC. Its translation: CASSLESGSGANVLTF.